Sequencing of this TCR beta chain was carried out in a study of cytomegalovirus exposure and HLA in healthy donors. This clone has only a few counts. Its antigen is undetermined. Germline V CDR1 and CDR2: SGHAT, FQNNGV. This CDR3 is 16 amino acids long. V lost 5 bases, J lost 7 bases, and 13 bases stayed unmatched. Primers for the PCR totalled 60 Vbeta and 13 Jbeta. The repertoire was sequenced with immunoSEQ multiplex PCR; TCRdb's copy has only in-frame clones and lacks some. The sample consists of a few hundred thousand clones, about 66% of them appearing once. Points from the study as a whole: Researchers reported in a later analysis that common viral pathogens appeared linked to several top clusters.

This receptor was obtained from a female donor in good health and CMV-seronegative. The chain links TRBV11-2 to TRBJ2-3, with 9 bases lining up with TRBD2. Sequenced input: PBMCs. CDR3: CASSLQPGTSRNTQYF. In DNA, the CDR3 is TGTGCCAGCAGCCTCCAGCCCGGGACTAGCAGAAATACGCAGTATTTT.